These 6 T cell receptor beta chains originate from one sample sequenced in a study of post-analysis software for immune sequencing data. Study outcomes and limitations: TRBV segments more frequent in patients than in controls numbered a few and included TRBV5-6, TRBV5-1 and TRBV20-1.

The TCR beta cDNA libraries carried unique molecular identifiers. TCRdb re-called the PCR reads through MiXCR, storing one row per CDR3 protein. The sample contains just over 250,000 distinct CDR3 sequences, around 34% of which appear only once. These receptors have no identified antigens. The sequencing input was blood. These receptors were obtained from a girl aged 10 to 17 with multiple sclerosis.

Notes on this clonotype: A much larger clone is a single base away; this may be a read error. The conserved phenylalanine or tryptophan is not found at the CDR3 terminus, so this likely reflects a read error. The chain carries TRBV6-2 or TRBV6-3 and TRBJ2-1; D is possibly TRBD1 (5 bases). With 8 bases removed from V and 8 bases from J, the gap between germline ends came to 10 bases. The germline V gene has CDR1 MNHEY and CDR2 SVGEGT. The CDR3 has 11 residues. The CDR3 protein is CASGEGDEQFY. DNA for the CDR3: TGTGCCAGCGGCGAAGGGGATGAGCAGTTCTAC.

This chain links TRBV29-1 with TRBJ1-1; D unclear. CDR3 length equals 12 residues. Germline V lookup: CDR1 SQVTM, CDR2 ANQGSEA. Between the trimmed V and J ends, which lost 5 bases and 0 bases, there was a span of 7 bases. The DNA for the CDR3 is TGCAGCGTTAAACAACTGAACACTGAAGCTTTCTTT. Translated, it gives CSVKQLNTEAFF.

There are many counts of this clonotype. The chain couples TRBV28 to TRBJ2-4; D gene unclear. Germline loops: CDR1 MDHEN, CDR2 SYDVKM. Trimming cost V 5 bases and J 0 bases, with 8 bases left between them. This CDR3 is built from 14 residues. CDR3 coding DNA: TGTGCCAGCAGTGAGCTCCTAGCCAAAAACATTCAGTACTTC. Encoded protein: CASSELLAKNIQYF.

This clonotype was detected ten times or more. V is TRBV4-2 and J is TRBJ2-3; D gene uncertain. Germline V gene sequence: CDR1 LGHNA, CDR2 YNFKEQ. The CDR3 has 15 residues. The ends were cut back, 2 bases at V and 0 bases at J, with 9 bases in the middle. This CDR3 is CASSQQEVSTDTQYF. CDR3 in DNA: TGTGCCAGCAGCCAACAAGAGGTTAGCACAGATACGCAGTATTTT.

This clonotype was observed many times. V usage is TRBV9 and J usage is TRBJ1-5, with D possibly matching TRBD1 (5 bases). This CDR3 is built from 14 residues. Trimming took 4 bases from V and 3 from J, leaving 11 bases between them. Germline CDR1 is SGDLS and CDR2 is YYNGEE. CDR3 amino acids: CASSSGHFNQPQHF. The CDR3 nucleotides are TGTGCCAGCAGCTCCGGACATTTCAATCAGCCCCAGCATTTT.

This clonotype was seen once. The chain couples TRBV7-2 to TRBJ2-1, with TRBD2 matching 15 bases. CDR1 and CDR2 from the germline V gene are SGHTA and FQGNSA. This CDR3 is built from 14 residues. With V trimmed by 7 bases and J by 9 bases, 4 bases remained unmatched. The CDR3 is CASNPGLAGGEQFF. In nucleotides, the CDR3 is TGTGCCAGCAATCCGGGACTAGCGGGGGGTGAGCAGTTCTTC.